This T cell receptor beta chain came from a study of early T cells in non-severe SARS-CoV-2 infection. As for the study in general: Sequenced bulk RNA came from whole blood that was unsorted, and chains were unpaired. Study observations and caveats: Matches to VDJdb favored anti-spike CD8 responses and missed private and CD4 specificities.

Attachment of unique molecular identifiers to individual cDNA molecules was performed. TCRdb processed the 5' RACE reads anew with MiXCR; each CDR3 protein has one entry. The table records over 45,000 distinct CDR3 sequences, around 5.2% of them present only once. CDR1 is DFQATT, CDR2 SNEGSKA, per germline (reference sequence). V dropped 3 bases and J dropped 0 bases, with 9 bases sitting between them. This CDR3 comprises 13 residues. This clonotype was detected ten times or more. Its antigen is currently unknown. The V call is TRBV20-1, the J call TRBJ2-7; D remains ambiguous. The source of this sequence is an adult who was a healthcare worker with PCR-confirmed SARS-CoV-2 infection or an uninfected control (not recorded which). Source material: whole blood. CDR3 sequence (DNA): TGCAGTGCTAGTGACTTATCCTCCTACGAGCAGTACTTC. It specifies CSASDLSSYEQYF.